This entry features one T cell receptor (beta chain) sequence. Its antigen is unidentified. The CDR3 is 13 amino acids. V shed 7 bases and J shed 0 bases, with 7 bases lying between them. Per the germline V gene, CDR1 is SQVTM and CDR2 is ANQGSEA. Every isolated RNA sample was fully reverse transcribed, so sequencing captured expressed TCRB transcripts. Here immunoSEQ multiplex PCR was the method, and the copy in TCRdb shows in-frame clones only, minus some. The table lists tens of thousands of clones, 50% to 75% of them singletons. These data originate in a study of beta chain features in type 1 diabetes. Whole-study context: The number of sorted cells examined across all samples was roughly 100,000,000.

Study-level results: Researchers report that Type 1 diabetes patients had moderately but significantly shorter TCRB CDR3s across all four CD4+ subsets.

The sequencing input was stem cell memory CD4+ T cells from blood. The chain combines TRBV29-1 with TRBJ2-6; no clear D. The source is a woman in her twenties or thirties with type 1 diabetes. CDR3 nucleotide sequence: TGCAGCGCTCGTAACTCTGGGGCCAACGTCCTGACTTTC. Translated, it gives CSARNSGANVLTF.